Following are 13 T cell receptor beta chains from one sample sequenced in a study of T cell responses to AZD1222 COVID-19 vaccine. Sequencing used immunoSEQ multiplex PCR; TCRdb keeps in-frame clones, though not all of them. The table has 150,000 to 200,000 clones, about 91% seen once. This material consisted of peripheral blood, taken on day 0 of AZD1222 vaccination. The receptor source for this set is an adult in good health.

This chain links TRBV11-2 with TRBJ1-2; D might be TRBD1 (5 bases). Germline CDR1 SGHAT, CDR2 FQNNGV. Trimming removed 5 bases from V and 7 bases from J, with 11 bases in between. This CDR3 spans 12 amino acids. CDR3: CASSLRGSGYTF. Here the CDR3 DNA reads TGTGCCAGCAGCCTGCGGGGGAGTGGCTACACCTTC. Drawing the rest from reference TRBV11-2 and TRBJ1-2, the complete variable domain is EAGVAQSPRYKIIEKRQSVAFWCNPISGHATLYWYQQILGQGPKLLIQFQNNGVVDDSQLPKDRFSAERLKGVDSTLKIQPAKLEDSAVYLCASSLRGSGYTFGSGTRLTVV.

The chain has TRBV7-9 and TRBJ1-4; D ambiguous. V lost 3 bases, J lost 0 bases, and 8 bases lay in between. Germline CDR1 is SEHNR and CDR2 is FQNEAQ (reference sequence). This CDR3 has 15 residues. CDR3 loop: CASSFGPSTNEKLFF. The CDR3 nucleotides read TGTGCCAGCAGCTTTGGCCCCTCAACTAATGAAAAACTGTTTTTT.

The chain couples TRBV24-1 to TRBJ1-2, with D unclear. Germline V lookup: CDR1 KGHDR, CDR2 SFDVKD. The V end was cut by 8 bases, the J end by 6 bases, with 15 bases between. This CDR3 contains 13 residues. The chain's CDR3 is CATTLTAADGYTF. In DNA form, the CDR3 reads TGTGCCACCACTCTTACAGCGGCAGATGGCTACACCTTC.

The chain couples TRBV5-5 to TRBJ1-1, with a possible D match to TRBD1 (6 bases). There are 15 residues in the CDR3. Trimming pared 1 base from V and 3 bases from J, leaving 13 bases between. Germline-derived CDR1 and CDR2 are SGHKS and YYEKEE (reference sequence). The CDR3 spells CASSLPGTPYTEAFF. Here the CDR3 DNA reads TGTGCCAGCAGCTTGCCCGGGACACCCTACACTGAAGCTTTCTTT.

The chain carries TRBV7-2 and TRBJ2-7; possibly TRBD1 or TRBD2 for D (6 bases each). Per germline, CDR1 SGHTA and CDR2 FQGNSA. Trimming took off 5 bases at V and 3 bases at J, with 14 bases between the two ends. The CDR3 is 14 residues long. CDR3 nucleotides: TGTGCCAGCAGCCACACCGGGGGCAGCTACGAGCAGTACTTC. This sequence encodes CASSHTGGSYEQYF.

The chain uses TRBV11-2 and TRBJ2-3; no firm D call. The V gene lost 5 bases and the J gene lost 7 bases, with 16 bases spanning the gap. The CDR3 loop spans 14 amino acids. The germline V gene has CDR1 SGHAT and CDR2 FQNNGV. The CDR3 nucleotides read TGTGCCAGCAGCCTCTTTGGAAGAGAAAATACGCAGTATTTT. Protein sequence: CASSLFGRENTQYF.

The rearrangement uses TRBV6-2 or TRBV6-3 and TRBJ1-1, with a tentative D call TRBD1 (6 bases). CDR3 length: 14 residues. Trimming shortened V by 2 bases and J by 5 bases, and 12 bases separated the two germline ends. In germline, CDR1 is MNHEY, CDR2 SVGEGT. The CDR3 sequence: CASSYRGGGTEAFF. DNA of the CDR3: TGTGCCAGCAGTTACCGCGGAGGGGGGACTGAAGCTTTCTTT.

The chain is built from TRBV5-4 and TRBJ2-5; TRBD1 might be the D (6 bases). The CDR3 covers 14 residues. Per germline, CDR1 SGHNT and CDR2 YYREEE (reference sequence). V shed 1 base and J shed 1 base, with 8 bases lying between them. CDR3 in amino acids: CASSLTGSQETQYF. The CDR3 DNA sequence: TGTGCCAGCAGCTTGACAGGGTCCCAAGAGACCCAGTACTTC.

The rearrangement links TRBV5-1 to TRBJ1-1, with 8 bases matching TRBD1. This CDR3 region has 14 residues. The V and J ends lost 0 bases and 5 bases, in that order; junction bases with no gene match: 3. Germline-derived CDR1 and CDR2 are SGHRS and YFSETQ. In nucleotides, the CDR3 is TGCGCCAGCAGCTTGGCCCAGGGGGCTACTGAAGCTTTCTTT. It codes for CASSLAQGATEAFF.

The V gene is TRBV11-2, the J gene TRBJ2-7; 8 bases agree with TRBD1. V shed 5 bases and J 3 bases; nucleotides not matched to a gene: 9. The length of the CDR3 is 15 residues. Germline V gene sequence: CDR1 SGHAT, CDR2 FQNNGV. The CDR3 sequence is CASSSWGDRLYEQYF. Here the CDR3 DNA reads TGTGCCAGCAGCAGCTGGGGGGACAGGCTCTACGAGCAGTACTTC.

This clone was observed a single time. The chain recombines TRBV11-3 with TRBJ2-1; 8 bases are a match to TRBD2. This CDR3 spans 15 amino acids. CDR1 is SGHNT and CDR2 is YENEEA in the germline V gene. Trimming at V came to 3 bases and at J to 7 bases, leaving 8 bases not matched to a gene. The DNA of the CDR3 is TGTGCCAGCAGCTTCGTCGGGGGGGCCGTAAATGAGCAGTTCTTC. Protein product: CASSFVGGAVNEQFF.

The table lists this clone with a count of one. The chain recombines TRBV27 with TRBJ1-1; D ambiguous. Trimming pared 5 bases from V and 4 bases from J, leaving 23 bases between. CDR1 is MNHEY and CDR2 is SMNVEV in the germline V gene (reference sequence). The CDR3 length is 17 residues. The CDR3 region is CASSPTARSRRSTEAFF. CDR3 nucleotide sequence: TGTGCCAGCAGTCCAACGGCGAGGTCCCGTAGGTCCACTGAAGCTTTCTTT.

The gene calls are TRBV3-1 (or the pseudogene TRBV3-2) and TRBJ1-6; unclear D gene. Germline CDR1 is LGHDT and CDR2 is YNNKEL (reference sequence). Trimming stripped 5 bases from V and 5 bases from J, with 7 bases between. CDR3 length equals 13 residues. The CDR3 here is CASSEANNSPLHF. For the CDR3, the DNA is TGTGCCAGCAGCGAAGCCAATAATTCACCCCTCCACTTT.